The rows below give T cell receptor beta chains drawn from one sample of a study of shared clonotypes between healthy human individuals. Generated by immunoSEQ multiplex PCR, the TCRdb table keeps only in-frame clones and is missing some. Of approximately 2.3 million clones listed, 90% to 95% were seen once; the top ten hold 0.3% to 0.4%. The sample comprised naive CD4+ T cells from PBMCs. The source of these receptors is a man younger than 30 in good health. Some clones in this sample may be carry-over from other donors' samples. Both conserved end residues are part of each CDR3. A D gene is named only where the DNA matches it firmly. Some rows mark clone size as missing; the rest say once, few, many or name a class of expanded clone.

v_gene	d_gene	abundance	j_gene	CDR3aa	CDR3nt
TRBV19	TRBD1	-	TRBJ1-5	CATTGGVGQPQHF	TGTGCCACTACAGGGGGTGTAGGTCAGCCCCAGCATTTT
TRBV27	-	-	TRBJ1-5	CASSPYRASQPQHF	TGTGCCAGCAGTCCTTACAGGGCCAGTCAGCCCCAGCATTTT
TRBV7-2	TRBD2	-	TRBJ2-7	CASSLRLAGEEQYF	TGTGCCAGCAGCTTACGACTAGCGGGAGAAGAGCAGTACTTC
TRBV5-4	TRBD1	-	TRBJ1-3	CASSSLARTGRDTIYF	TGTGCCAGCAGCTCCCTGGCCCGGACAGGGCGGGACACCATATATTTT
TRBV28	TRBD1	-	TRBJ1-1	CASSPRTGITEAFF	TGTGCCAGCAGTCCCCGGACAGGGATCACTGAAGCTTTCTTT
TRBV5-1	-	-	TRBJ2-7	CASSGGLSYEQYF	TGCGCCAGCAGCGGAGGGCTTTCCTACGAGCAGTACTTC
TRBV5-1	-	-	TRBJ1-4	CASSLGGNGEKLFF	TGCGCCAGCAGCTTGGGAGGGAACGGTGAAAAACTGTTTTTT
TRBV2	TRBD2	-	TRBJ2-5	CASTYRPTSATEQYF	TGTGCCAGCACCTACCGGCCGACTAGCGCGACAGAGCAGTACTTC
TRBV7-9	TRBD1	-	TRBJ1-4	CASSLGQGKNEKLFF	TGTGCCAGCAGCCTGGGACAGGGGAAGAATGAAAAACTGTTTTTT
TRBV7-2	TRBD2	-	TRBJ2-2	CASSVTSLNTGELFF	TGTGCCAGCAGCGTGACTAGCCTGAACACCGGGGAGCTGTTTTTT
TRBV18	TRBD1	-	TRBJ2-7	CASSQGQGSYEQYF	TGTGCCAGCTCACAAGGACAGGGGTCCTACGAGCAGTACTTC
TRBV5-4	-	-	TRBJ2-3	CASTNGRVDTQYF	TGTGCCAGCACCAACGGACGGGTAGATACGCAGTATTTT
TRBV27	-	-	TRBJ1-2	CASTPGGLGFYGYTF	TGTGCCAGCACCCCTGGGGGGCTGGGGTTCTATGGCTACACCTTC
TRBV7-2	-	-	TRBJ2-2	CASSRQASNTGELFF	TGTGCCAGCAGCCGACAGGCCTCGAACACCGGGGAGCTGTTTTTT
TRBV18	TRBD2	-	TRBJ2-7	CASSSRERSYEQYF	TGTGCCAGCTCATCGCGGGAGCGTAGCTACGAGCAGTACTTC
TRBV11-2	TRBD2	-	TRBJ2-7	CASSLAGGSYEQYF	TGTGCCAGCAGCTTAGCGGGAGGGTCCTACGAGCAGTACTTC
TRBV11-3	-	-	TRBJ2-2	CASSHMGVTAGELFF	TGTGCCAGCAGCCACATGGGGGTTACGGCCGGGGAGCTGTTTTTT
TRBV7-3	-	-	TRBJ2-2	CASSLVLSAGELFF	TGTGCCAGCAGCTTAGTACTATCCGCAGGGGAGCTGTTTTTT
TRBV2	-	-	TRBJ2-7	CASSGHNGPAEQYF	TGTGCCAGCAGTGGGCACAATGGTCCTGCCGAGCAGTACTTC
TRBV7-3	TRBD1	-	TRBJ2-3	CASSFGPARGTDTQYF	TGTGCCAGCAGCTTCGGACCGGCCAGGGGGACAGATACGCAGTATTTT
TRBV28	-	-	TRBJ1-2	CASSLSPGTSGYTF	TGTGCCAGCAGTTTATCACCGGGGACGTCTGGCTACACCTTC
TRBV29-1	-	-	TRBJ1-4	CSVKAVATNEKLFF	TGCAGCGTTAAGGCAGTTGCAACTAATGAAAAACTGTTTTTT
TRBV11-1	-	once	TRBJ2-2	CASSLSRQLNTGELFF	TGTGCCAGCAGCTTATCCAGACAATTAAACACCGGGGAGCTGTTTTTT
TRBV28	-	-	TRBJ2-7	CASSLWAGGVWEQYF	TGTGCCAGCAGTTTATGGGCAGGGGGGGTATGGGAGCAGTACTTC
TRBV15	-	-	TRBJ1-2	CATSRARDYGYTF	TGTGCCACCAGCAGAGCCAGAGACTATGGCTACACCTTC
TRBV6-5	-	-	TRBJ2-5	CASRTGGVAASQYF	TGTGCCAGCAGAACCGGAGGGGTCGCAGCGTCCCAGTACTTC
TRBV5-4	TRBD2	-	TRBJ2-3	CASRGLASTDTQYF	TGTGCCAGCAGGGGACTAGCGAGCACAGATACGCAGTATTTT
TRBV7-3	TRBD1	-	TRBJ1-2	CASSSFPGQAGYTF	TGTGCCAGCAGCTCGTTCCCGGGACAGGCGGGCTACACCTTC
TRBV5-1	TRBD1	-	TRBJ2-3	CASSRDSRTDTQYF	TGCGCCAGCAGTAGGGACAGCCGCACAGATACGCAGTATTTT
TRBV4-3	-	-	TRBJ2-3	CASSHAKVGGPDTQYF	TGCGCCAGCAGCCACGCGAAGGTGGGCGGTCCAGATACGCAGTATTTT
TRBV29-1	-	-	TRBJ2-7	CSVSLVGMGTYEQYF	TGCAGCGTATCCTTGGTGGGGATGGGGACCTACGAGCAGTACTTC
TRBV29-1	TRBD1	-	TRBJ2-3	CSAGQGTDTQYF	TGCAGCGCGGGACAGGGGACAGATACGCAGTATTTT
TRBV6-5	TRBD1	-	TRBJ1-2	CASSYSGQGGYGYTF	TGTGCCAGCAGTTACTCGGGACAGGGCGGCTATGGCTACACCTTC
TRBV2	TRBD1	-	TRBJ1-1	CASSLQGMNTEAFF	TGTGCCAGCAGTTTACAGGGGATGAACACTGAAGCTTTCTTT
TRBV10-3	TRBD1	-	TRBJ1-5	CAISESGTGGYQPQHF	TGTGCCATCAGTGAGTCGGGGACAGGGGGTTATCAGCCCCAGCATTTT
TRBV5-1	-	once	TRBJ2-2	CASSRISGGNTGELFF	TGCGCCAGCAGCCGCATCTCCGGGGGAAACACCGGGGAGCTGTTTTTT
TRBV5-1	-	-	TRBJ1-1	CASSGTGTVNTEAFF	TGCGCCAGCAGCGGGACCGGGACGGTGAACACTGAAGCTTTCTTT
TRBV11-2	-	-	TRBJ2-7	CASSILVATLGGQYF	TGTGCCAGCAGCATCTTGGTCGCAACCCTAGGGGGGCAGTACTTC
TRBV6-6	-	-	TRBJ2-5	CASTTLGQGGETQYF	TGTGCCAGCACCACTCTCGGACAGGGAGGGGAGACCCAGTACTTC
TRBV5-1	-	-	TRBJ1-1	CASSLAADTEAFF	TGCGCCAGCAGCTTGGCGGCGGACACTGAAGCTTTCTTT
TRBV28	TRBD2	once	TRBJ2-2	CATGTSANTGELFF	TGTGCCACCGGGACTAGCGCGAACACCGGGGAGCTGTTTTTT
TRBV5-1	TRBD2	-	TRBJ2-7	CASSLELAGDEQYF	TGCGCCAGCAGCTTGGAATTAGCGGGAGACGAGCAGTACTTC
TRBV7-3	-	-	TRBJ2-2	CASSSTRFPNTGELFF	TGTGCCAGCAGCTCAACACGTTTCCCGAACACCGGGGAGCTGTTTTTT
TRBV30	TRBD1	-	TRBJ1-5	CAWTTGGNQPQHF	TGTGCCTGGACGACAGGGGGCAATCAGCCCCAGCATTTT
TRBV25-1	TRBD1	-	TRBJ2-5	CASSEPTGEETQYF	TGTGCCAGCAGTGAACCGACAGGGGAAGAGACCCAGTACTTC
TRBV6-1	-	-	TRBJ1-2	CASSEYQNLLRGYTF	TGTGCCAGCAGTGAATATCAGAACCTTTTGCGTGGCTACACCTTC
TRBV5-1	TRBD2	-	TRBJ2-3	CASSEGLAGGEAQYF	TGCGCCAGCAGCGAGGGACTAGCGGGAGGGGAGGCGCAGTATTTT
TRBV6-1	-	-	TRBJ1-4	CASSEKRPWEKLFF	TGTGCCAGCAGTGAAAAGAGGCCTTGGGAAAAACTGTTTTTT
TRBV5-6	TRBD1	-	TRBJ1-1	CASSYLTGGGKFTEAFF	TGTGCCAGCAGCTACTTGACAGGGGGCGGAAAATTCACTGAAGCTTTCTTT
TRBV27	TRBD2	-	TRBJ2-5	CASRRTSGMETQYF	TGTGCCAGCAGGAGGACTAGCGGGATGGAGACCCAGTACTTC